The clone carrying this T cell receptor (beta chain) has more than one count but fewer than ten. These data originate in a study of blood T cells in healthy people across ages. PCR was performed a second time for 7 to 11 cycles using a sample-barcoded 5' primer and a J-beta primer mix. TCRdb re-called the 5' RACE reads through MiXCR, storing one row per CDR3 protein. This sample has about 290,000 distinct CDR3 sequences, with roughly 26% found just once. The CDR3 runs to 12 residues. Germline CDR1 reads DFQATT; CDR2 reads SNEGSKA (reference sequence). After removal of 3 bases from V and 4 bases from J, the junction contained 2 bases not matched to a gene.

This chain joins TRBV20-1 and TRBJ1-2; 7 positions agree with TRBD1. The TCR sequence derives from a woman in her 70s in good health. Source material: blood. The CDR3 sequence is CSARPGGYGYTF. For the CDR3, the DNA is TGCAGTGCTAGGCCAGGGGGCTATGGCTACACCTTC.